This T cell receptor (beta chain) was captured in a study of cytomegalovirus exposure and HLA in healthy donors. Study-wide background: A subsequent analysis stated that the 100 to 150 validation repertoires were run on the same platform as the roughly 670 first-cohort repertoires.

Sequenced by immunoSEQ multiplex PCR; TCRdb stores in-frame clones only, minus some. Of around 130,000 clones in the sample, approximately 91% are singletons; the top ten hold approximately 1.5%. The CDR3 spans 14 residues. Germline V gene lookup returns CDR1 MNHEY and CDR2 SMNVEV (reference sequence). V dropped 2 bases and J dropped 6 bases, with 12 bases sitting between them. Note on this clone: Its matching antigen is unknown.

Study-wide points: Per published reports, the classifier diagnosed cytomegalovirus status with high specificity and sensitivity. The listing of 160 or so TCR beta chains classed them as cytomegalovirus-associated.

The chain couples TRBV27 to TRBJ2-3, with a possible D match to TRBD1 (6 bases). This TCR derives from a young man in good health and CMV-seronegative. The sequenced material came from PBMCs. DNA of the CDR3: TGTGCCAGCAGTTTAAGGCAGGGGAGCGATACGCAGTATTTT. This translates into CASSLRQGSDTQYF.